This T cell receptor (beta chain) appears in the sequencing data of a study of PD-L1 blockade in urothelial cancer. Background on the study: The patients first took atezolizumab in about 2014, receiving 1,200 mg intravenously every 3 weeks.

Looked up from germline, CDR1 is SEHNR and CDR2 is FQNEAQ (reference sequence). The V gene lost 6 bases and the J gene lost 10 bases, with 10 bases spanning the gap. This CDR3 comprises 11 residues. Time point of the sample: pretreatment peripheral blood. Patients were diagnosed with urothelial carcinoma, either locally advanced or metastatic. General study points: The study found that durable-benefit patients expanded tumor-associated blood clones more at 3 weeks.

Turning to this clone: Its specificity is not known.

Synthetic spike-ins, TCR analog templates, were added into each PCR. Generated by immunoSEQ multiplex PCR, the TCRdb table keeps only in-frame clones and is missing some. This table has some 80,000 clones, approximately 86% appearing once. This specimen was PBMCs, taken around atezolizumab (anti-PD-L1) treatment. The source of this sequence is a man between 40 and 49 years old with urothelial cancer. The rearrangement uses TRBV7-9 and TRBJ2-1, with a possible D match to TRBD2 (6 bases). CDR3 region: CASSSLAEQFF. CDR3 coding DNA: TGTGCCAGCAGTTCCCTAGCGGAGCAGTTCTTC.